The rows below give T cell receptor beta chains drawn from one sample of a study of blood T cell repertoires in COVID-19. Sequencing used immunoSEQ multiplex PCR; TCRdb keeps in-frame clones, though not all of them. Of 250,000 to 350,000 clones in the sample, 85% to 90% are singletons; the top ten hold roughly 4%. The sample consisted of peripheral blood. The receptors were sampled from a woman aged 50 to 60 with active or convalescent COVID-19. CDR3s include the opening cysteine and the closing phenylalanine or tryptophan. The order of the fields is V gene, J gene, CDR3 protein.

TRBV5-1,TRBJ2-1,CASSLTGYNEQFF
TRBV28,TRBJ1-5,CASSFLDRAGQPQHF
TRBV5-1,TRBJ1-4,CASSLDTQGATNEKLFF
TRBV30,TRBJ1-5,CAWSDNNQPQHF
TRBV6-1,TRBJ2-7,CASSDHAGGPDEQYF
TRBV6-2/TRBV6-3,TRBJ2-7,CASSSRTGGGEQYF
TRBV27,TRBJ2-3,CASSLTSTDTQYF
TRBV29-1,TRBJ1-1,CSVDNRETEAFF
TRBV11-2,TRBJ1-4,CASSLGGGTIQLFF
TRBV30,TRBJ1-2,CAWSESGGHYGYTF
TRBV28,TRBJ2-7,CASSPGGREQYF
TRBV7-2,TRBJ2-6,CASSSKGQGSGANVLTF
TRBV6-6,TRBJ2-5,CASITRRGLGEETQYF
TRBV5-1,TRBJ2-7,CASSQPDRVDEQYF
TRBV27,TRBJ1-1,CASSSYTGTGNEAFF
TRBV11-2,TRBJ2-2,CASSAGLAGDGTGELFF
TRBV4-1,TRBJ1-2,CASSQVAGAGGYTF
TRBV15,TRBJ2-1,CATSRGLGNEQFF
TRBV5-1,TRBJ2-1,CASSLTGAYNEQFF
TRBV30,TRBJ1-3,CAWSVIHSLSGNTIYF
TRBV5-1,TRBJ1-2,CASSFSGRSYTF
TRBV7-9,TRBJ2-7,CASSLGLAGGTGHEQYF
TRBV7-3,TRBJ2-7,CASSLCRWEPSYEQYF
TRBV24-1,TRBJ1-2,CATSDLRLGYTF
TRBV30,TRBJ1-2,CAWSDGYGYTF
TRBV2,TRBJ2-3,CANRQGVITDTQYF
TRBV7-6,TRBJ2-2,CASSLRGTSGNTGELFF
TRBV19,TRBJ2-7,CASSLSRQGNYEQYF
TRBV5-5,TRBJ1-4,CASSMAGQGKINEKLFF
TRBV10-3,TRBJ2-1,CAISEGGRSSYNEQFF
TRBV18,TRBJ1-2,CASSPDRGYGYTF
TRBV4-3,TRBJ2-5,CASSRGLAGVLETQYF
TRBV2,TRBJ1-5,CASRFMASNQPQHF
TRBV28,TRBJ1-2,CASSPPLRGDGYTF
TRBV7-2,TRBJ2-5,CASSLGSLRETQYF
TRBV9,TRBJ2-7,CASSRTSGAYEQYF